This TCR beta chain was documented in a study of blood T cells in healthy people across ages. The study, taken as a whole, reports: More naive CD4+ cells and higher diversity marked long-lived donors relative to aged donors.

A word on this clonotype: Its cognate antigen is unknown.

Caucasian individuals from Russia who were healthy and aged about 6 to 90 acted as donors. With a J-beta primer mix and a sample-barcoded 5' primer, a second PCR ran about 7 to 12 cycles. TCRdb itself ran the 5' RACE reads through MiXCR, one entry per CDR3 protein. The sample lists some 1.8 million distinct CDR3 sequences, around 42% occurring once. The CDR3 covers 15 residues. The sequenced sample was blood. This sequence joins TRBV21-1 and TRBJ2-7; the table's D gene call, TRBD2, was not cross checked with the DNA. TRBV21-1 is shown as a pseudogene. The receptor comes from a human donor in good health. The CDR3 region is CASAAEGRKTYEQYF. DNA of the CDR3: TGTGCCAGCGCCGCGGAGGGAAGAAAGACCTACGAGCAGTACTTC.